This T cell receptor (beta chain) derives from a study of neurological immune-mediated disorders. General study points: Phylogenetic grouping assigned the repertoires of 18 of 34 multiple sclerosis patients to a single related-CDR3 cluster, representing a possible signature.

At least ten counts were recorded for this clonotype. Its antigen is unidentified. Germline V CDR1 and CDR2: SGHNT, YYREEE (reference sequence). Trimming cost V 3 bases and J 8 bases, with 12 bases left between them. The CDR3 is 12 residues long. MiXCR was run by TCRdb on the 5' RACE reads, yielding one entry per CDR3 protein. The repertoire has 70,000 to 90,000 distinct CDR3 sequences, around 6% of them found once; the top ten carry approximately 7.9%. Noted time point: longitudinal time-point 2. The sequencing sample was made of PBMCs. This clonotype was sampled from an older woman with multiple sclerosis. The gene calls are TRBV5-4 and TRBJ2-7; unclear D gene. The CDR3 region is CASSSTHTQQYF. CDR3 nucleotides: TGTGCCAGCAGCTCCACCCATACGCAGCAGTACTTC.